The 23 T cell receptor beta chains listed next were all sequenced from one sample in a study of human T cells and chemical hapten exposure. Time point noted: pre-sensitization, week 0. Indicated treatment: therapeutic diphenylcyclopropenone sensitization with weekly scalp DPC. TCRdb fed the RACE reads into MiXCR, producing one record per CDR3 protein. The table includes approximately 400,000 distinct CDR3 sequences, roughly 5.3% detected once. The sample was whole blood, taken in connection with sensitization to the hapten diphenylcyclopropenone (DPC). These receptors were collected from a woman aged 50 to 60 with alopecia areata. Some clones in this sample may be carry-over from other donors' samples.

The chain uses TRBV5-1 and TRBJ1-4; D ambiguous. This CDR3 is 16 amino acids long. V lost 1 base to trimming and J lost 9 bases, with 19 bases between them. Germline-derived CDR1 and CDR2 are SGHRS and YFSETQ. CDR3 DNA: TGCGCCAGCAGCTTGATCCCGGCCCTGGCTTCGAAAAAACTGTTTTTT. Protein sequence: CASSLIPALASKKLFF.

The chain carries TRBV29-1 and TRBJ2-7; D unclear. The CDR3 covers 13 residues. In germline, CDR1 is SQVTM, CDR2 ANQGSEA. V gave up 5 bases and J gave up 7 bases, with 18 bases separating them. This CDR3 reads CSVLGQALGEQYF. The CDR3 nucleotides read TGCAGCGTTTTAGGGCAGGCCTTGGGAGAGCAGTACTTC.

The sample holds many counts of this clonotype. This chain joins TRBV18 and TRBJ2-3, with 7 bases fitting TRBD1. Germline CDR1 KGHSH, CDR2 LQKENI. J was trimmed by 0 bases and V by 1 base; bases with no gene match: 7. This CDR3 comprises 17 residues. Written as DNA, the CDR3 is TGTGCCAGCTCACCACGGGCCGGGACAGCAAGCACAGATACGCAGTATTTT. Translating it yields CASSPRAGTASTDTQYF. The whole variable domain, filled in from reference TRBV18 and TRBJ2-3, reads NAGVMQNPRHLVRRRGQEARLRCSPMKGHSHVYWYRQLPEEGLKFMVYLQKENIIDESGMPKERFSAEFPKEGPSILRIQQVVRGDSAAYFCASSPRAGTASTDTQYFGPGTRLTVL.

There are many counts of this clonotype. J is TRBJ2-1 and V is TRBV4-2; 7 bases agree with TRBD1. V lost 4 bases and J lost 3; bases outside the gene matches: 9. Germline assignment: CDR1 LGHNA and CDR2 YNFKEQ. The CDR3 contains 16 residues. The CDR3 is CASSLGTGVVYNEQFF. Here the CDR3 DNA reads TGTGCCAGCAGCCTAGGTACAGGGGTTGTCTACAATGAGCAGTTCTTC.

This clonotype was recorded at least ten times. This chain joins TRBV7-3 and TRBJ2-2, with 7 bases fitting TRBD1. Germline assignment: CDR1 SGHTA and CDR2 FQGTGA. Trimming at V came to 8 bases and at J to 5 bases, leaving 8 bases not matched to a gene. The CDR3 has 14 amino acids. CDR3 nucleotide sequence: TGTGCCAGCCGACAGACAGGGAATACCGGGGAGCTGTTTTTT. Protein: CASRQTGNTGELFF.

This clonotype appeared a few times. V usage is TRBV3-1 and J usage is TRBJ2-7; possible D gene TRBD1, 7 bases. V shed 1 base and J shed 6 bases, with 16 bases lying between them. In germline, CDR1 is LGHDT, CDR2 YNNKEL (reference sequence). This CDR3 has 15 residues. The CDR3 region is CASSQAEGARGEQYF. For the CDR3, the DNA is TGTGCCAGCAGCCAAGCGGAGGGGGCGCGGGGCGAGCAGTACTTC.

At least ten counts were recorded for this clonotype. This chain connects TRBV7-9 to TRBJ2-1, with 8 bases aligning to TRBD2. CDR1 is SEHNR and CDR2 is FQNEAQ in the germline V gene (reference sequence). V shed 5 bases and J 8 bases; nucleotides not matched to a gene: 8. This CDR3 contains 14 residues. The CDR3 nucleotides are TGTGCCAGCAGCCCGACTAGCGTCGGCGATGAGCAGTTCTTC. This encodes CASSPTSVGDEQFF. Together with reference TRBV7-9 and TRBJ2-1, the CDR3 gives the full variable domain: DTGVSQNPRHKITKRGQNVTFRCDPISEHNRLYWYRQTLGQGPEFLTYFQNEAQLEKSRLLSDRFSAERPKGSFSTLEIQRTEQGDSAMYLCASSPTSVGDEQFFGPGTRLTVL.

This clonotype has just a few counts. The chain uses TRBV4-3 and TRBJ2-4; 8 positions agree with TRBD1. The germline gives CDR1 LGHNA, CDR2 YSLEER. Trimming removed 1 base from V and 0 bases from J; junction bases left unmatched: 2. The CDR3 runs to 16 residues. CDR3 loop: CASSQGTGPAKNIQYF. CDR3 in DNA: TGCGCCAGCAGCCAAGGGACAGGGCCAGCCAAAAACATTCAGTACTTC.

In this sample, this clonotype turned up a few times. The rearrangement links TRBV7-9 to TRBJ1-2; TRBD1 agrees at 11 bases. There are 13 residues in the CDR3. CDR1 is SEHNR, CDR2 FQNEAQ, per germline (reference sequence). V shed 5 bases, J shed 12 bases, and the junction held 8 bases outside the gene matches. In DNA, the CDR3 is TGTGCCAGCAGCGCCCCGGGACAGGGGGGAGACACCTTC. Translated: CASSAPGQGGDTF.

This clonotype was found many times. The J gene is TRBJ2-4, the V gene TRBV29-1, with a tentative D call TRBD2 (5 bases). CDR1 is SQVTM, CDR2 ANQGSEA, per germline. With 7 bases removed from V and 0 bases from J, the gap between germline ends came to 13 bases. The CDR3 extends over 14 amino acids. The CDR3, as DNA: TGCAGCGCGAGGGAGACTTTAGCCAAAAACATTCAGTACTTC. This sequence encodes CSARETLAKNIQYF.

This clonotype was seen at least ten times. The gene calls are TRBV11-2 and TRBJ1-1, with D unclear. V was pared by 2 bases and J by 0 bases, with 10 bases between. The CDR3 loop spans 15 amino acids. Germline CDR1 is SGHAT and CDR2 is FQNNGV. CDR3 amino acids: CASSLKRPMNTEAFF. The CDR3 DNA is TGTGCCAGCAGCTTAAAGCGACCCATGAACACTGAAGCTTTCTTT.

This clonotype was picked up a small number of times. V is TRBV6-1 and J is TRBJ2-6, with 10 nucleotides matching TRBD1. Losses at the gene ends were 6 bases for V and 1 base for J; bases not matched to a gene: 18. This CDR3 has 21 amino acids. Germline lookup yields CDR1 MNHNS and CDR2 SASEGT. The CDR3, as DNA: TGTGCCAGCAGGCTATTCGCACCGGGACAGGGGTTTCAATCTGGGGCCAACGTCCTGACTTTC. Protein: CASRLFAPGQGFQSGANVLTF.

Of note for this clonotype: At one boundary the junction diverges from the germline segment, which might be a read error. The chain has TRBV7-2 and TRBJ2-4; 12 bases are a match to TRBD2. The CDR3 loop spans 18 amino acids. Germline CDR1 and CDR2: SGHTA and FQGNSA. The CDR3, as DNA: TGTGCCAGCACCTTAGGCCTAGCGGGGGGGCGGACCAAAAACATTCAGTACTTC. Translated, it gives CASTLGLAGGRTKNIQYF.

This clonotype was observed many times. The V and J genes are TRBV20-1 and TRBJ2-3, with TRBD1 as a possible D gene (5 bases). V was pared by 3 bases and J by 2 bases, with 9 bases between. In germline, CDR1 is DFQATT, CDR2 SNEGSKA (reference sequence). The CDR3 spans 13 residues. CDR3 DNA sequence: TGCAGTGCTAGCCTAGGGGCCACAGATACGCAGTATTTT. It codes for CSASLGATDTQYF.

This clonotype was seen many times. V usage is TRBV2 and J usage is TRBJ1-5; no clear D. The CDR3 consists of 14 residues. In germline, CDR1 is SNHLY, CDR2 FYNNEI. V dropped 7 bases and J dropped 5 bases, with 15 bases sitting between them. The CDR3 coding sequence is TGTGCCAGCAAGGCGGATGGGAGTGATCAGCCCCAGCATTTT. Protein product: CASKADGSDQPQHF.

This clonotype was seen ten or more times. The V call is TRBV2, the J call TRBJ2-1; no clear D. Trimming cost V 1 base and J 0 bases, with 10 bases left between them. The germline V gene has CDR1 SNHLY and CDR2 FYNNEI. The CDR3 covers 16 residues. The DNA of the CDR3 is TGTGCCAGCAGTGAAGGCTATCTCAGCTCCTACAATGAGCAGTTCTTC. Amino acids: CASSEGYLSSYNEQFF. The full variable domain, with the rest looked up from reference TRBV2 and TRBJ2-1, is EPEVTQTPSHQVTQMGQEVILRCVPISNHLYFYWYRQILGQKVEFLVSFYNNEISEKSEIFDDQFSVERPDGSNFTLKIRSTKLEDSAMYFCASSEGYLSSYNEQFFGPGTRLTVL.

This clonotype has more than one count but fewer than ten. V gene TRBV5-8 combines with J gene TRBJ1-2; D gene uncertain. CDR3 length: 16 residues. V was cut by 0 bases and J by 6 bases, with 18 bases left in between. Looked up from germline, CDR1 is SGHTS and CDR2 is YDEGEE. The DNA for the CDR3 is TGTGCCAGCAGCTTGGCCTACGGGCTAGGGTTCGATGGCTACACCTTC. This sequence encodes CASSLAYGLGFDGYTF.

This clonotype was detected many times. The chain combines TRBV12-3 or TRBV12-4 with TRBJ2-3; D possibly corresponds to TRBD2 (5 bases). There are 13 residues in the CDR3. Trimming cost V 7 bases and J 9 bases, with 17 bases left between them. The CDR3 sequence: CASTFMGVETQYF. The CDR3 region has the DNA TGTGCCAGCACCTTCATGGGAGTAGAGACGCAGTATTTT.

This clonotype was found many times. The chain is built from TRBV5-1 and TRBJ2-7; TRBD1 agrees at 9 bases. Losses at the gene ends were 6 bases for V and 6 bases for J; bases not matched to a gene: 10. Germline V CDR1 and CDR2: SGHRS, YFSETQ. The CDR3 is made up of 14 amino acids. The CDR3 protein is CASTPTGTGSEQYF. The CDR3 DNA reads TGCGCCAGCACCCCTACCGGGACAGGGAGCGAGCAGTACTTC.

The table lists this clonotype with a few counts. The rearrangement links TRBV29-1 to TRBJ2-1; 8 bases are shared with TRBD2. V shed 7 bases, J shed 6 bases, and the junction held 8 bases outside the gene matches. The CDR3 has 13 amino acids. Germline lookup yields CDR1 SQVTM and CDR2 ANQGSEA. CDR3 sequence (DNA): TGCAGCGCTAGGGCGGGAGGATCCAATGAGCAGTTCTTC. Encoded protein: CSARAGGSNEQFF.

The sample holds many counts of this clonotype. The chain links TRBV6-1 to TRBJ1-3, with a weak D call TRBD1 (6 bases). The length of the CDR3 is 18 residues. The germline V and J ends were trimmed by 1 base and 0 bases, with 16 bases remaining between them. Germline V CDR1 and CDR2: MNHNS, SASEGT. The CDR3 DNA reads TGTGCCAGCAGTGAAGAAACGGCAGGGGACCTCTCTGGAAACACCATATATTTT. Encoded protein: CASSEETAGDLSGNTIYF.

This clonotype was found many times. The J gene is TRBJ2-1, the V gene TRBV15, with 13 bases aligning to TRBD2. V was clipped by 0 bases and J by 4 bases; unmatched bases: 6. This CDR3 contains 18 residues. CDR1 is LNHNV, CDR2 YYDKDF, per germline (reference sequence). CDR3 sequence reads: CATSRDQTSGGSYNEQFF. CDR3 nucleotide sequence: TGTGCCACCAGCAGAGATCAGACTAGCGGGGGGTCGTACAATGAGCAGTTCTTC.

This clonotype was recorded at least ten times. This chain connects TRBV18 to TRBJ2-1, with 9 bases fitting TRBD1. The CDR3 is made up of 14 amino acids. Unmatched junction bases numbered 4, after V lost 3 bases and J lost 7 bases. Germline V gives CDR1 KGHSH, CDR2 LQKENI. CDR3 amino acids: CASSPGQGRNEQFF. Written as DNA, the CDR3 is TGTGCCAGCTCACCGGGACAGGGCAGGAATGAGCAGTTCTTC.